The clone carrying this T cell receptor beta chain appeared a few times. Its antigen is not known. The source of the sample is a study of cytomegalovirus exposure and HLA in healthy donors. Study outcomes and limitations: In a later analysis, V- and J-gene trimming of beta chains associated with a DCLRE1C missense variant, replicated independently. More clonal expansion characterized HLA-associated TCR beta chains than equally common others in a later analysis. A prior analysis recorded that most TCR beta V segments were productive about 87% or about 30% of the time.

PCR involved 60 Vbeta and 13 Jbeta primers. Sequenced by immunoSEQ multiplex PCR; TCRdb stores in-frame clones only, minus some. Of roughly 140,000 clones detected, 68% appear once; the ten largest clones hold about 4.7%. Trimming stripped 5 bases from V and 1 base from J, with 14 bases between. The germline V gene has CDR1 SGHTA and CDR2 FQGTGA. The CDR3 has 15 residues. V is TRBV7-3 and J is TRBJ1-1; D is possibly TRBD1 (6 bases). The sample was PBMCs. This TCR was sampled from a man in his sixties in good health and CMV-seronegative. CDR3 sequence reads: CASSPNPGQNTEAFF. CDR3 sequence (DNA): TGTGCCAGCAGCCCTAACCCGGGACAGAACACTGAAGCTTTCTTT. Looking up the rest from reference TRBV7-3 and TRBJ1-1 gives the full variable domain: GAGVSQTPSNKVTEKGKYVELRCDPISGHTALYWYRQSLGQGPEFLIYFQGTGAADDSGLPNDRFFAVRPEGSVSTLKIQRTERGDSAVYLCASSPNPGQNTEAFFGQGTRLTVV.